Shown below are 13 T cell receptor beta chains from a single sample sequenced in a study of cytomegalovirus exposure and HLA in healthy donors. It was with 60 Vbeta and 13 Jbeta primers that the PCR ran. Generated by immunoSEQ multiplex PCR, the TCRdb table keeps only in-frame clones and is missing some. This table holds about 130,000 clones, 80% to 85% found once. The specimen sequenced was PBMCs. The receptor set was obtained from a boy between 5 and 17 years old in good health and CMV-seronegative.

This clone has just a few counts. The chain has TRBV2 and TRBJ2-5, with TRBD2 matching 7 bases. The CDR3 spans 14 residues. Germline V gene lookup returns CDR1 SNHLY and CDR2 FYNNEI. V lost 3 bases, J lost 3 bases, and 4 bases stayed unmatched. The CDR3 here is CASSDLLAKETQYF. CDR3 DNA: TGTGCCAGCAGTGACCTACTAGCGAAAGAGACCCAGTACTTC.

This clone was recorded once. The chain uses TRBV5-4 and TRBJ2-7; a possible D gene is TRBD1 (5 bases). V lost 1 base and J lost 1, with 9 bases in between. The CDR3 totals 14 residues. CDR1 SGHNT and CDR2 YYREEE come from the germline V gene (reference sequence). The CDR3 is CASSLKGSSYEQYF. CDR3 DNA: TGTGCCAGCAGCTTGAAGGGGTCTTCCTACGAGCAGTACTTC.

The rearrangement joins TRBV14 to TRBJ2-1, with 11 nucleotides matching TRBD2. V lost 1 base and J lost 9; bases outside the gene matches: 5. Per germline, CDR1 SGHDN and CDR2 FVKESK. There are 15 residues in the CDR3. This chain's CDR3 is CASSQGLAGMGEQFF. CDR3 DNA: TGTGCCAGCAGCCAAGGACTAGCGGGAATGGGTGAGCAGTTCTTC.

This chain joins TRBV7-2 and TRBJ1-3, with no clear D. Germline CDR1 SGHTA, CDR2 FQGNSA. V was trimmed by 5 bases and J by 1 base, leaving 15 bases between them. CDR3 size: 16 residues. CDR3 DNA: TGTGCCAGCAGCCTCCGGGAGGGTTCATCTGGAAACACCATATATTTT. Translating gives CASSLREGSSGNTIYF.

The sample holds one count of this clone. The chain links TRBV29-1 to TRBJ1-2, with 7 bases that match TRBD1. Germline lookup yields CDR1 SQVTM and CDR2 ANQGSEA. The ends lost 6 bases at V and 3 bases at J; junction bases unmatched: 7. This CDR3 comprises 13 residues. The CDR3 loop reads CSVLGGTDYGYTF. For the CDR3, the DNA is TGCAGCGTCCTAGGGGGCACGGACTATGGCTACACCTTC.

As DNA, the CDR3 is TGTGCCAGCTCCCCCGACAGGTACGAGCAGTACTTC. Its translation is CASSPDRYEQYF. The rearrangement uses TRBV18 and TRBJ2-7, with a weak D call TRBD1 (6 bases). The CDR3 is made up of 12 amino acids. With 6 bases removed from V and 4 bases from J, the gap between germline ends came to 10 bases. Germline CDR1 is KGHSH and CDR2 is LQKENI.

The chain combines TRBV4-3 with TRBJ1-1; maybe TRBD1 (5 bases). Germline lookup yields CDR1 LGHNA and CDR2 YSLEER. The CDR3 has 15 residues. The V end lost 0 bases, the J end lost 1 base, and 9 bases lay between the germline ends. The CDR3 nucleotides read TGCGCCAGCAGCCAAGACAGGGCTTCGAACACTGAAGCTTTCTTT. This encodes CASSQDRASNTEAFF.

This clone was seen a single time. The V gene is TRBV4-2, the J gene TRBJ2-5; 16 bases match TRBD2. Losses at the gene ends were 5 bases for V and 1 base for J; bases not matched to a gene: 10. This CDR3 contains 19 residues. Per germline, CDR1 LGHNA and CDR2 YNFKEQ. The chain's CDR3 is CASSSLGLAGGTTQETQYF. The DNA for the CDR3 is TGTGCCAGCAGCTCCTTGGGACTAGCGGGAGGGACTACCCAAGAGACCCAGTACTTC.

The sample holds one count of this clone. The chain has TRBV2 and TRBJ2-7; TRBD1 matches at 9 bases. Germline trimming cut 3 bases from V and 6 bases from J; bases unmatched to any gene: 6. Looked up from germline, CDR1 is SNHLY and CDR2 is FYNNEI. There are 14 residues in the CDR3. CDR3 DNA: TGTGCCAGCAGTGATAGGACAGGGGAATTCGAGCAGTACTTC. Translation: CASSDRTGEFEQYF.

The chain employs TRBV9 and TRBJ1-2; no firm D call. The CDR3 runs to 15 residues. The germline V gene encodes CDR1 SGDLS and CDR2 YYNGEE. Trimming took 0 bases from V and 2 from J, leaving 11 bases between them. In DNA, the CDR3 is TGTGCCAGCAGCGTAGATGGGCAGCCCAACTATGGCTACACCTTC. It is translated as CASSVDGQPNYGYTF.

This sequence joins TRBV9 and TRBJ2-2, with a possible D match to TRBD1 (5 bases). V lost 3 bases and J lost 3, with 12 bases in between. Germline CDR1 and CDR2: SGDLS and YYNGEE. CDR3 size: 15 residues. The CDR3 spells CASSGGRIDTGELFF. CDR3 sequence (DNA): TGTGCCAGCAGCGGGGGCCGGATAGACACCGGGGAGCTGTTTTTT.

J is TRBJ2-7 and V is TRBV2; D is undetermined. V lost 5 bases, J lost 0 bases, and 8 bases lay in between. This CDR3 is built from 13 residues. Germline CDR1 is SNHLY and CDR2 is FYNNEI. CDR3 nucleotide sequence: TGTGCCAGCAGTACATCGTACTCCTACGAGCAGTACTTC. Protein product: CASSTSYSYEQYF.

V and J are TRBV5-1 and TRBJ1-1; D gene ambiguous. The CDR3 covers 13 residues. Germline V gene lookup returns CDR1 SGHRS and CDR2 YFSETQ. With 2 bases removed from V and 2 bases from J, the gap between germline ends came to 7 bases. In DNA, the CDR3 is TGCGCCAGCAGCTTAGCCTACAACACTGAAGCTTTCTTT. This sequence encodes CASSLAYNTEAFF.